This T cell receptor (beta chain) stems from a study of post-analysis software for immune sequencing data. Overall study context: There were relapsing-remitting, secondary progressive and progressive-relapsing multiple sclerosis among the disease courses included.

Overall study findings and caveats: Same-batch preparations were strongly co-clustered by F measure. When patients were compared with controls, 5 or 6 TRBV segments were more frequent, TRBV5-6, TRBV5-1 and TRBV20-1 among them. Normalized Chao1 diversity was significantly reduced in patients versus controls.

Each TCR beta cDNA library carried unique molecular identifiers. MiXCR, run by TCRdb on the PCR reads, gives a single entry per CDR3 protein. The data show roughly 700,000 distinct CDR3 sequences, 30% seen once. The germline gives CDR1 SGHTA, CDR2 FQGNSA. Trimming at V came to 5 bases and at J to 12 bases, leaving 8 bases not matched to a gene. CDR3 length: 15 residues. This clonotype was seen a single time. No antigen is known for it. The source is a girl aged 5-17 years with multiple sclerosis. The rearrangement links TRBV7-2 to TRBJ2-1; 15 positions agree with TRBD2. The sample was blood. The CDR3 nucleotides are TGTGCCAGCAGCGACGGGACTAGCGGGAGGCTGAGGCAGTTCTTC. Its translation is CASSDGTSGRLRQFF.